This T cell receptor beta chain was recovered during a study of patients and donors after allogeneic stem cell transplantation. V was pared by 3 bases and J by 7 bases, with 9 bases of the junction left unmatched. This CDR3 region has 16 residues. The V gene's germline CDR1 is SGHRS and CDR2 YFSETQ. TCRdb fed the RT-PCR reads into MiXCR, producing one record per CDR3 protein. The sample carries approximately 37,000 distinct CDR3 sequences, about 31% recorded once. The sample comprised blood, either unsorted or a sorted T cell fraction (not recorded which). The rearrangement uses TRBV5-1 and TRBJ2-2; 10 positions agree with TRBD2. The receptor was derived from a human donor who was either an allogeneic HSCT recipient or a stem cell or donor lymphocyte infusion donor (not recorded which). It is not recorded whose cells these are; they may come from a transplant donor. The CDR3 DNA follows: TGCGCCAGCAGCTCTCTAGCGGGAGATGGTGTCGGGGAGCTGTTTTTT. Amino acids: CASSSLAGDGVGELFF.